This is a list of T cell receptor beta chains from one sample in a study of human T cells and chemical hapten exposure. TCRdb re-called the RACE reads through MiXCR, storing one row per CDR3 protein. The sample consists of fewer than 300,000 distinct CDR3 sequences, 7.5% to 10% of them appearing once. Specimen: whole blood, collected in connection with sensitization to the hapten diphenylcyclopropenone (DPC). These receptors were collected from a middle-aged woman with alopecia areata. Some clones in this sample may be carry-over from other donors' samples. CDR3s include the opening cysteine and the closing phenylalanine or tryptophan. A D gene is named only where the DNA matches it firmly. Not all rows give a size; the values are once, few, many and, for expanded clones, a class.

>-|-|TRBV10-3|TRBJ1-5
CAISPYQDSNQPQHF
TGTGCCATCAGTCCCTACCAGGATAGCAATCAGCCCCAGCATTTT
>-|TRBD1|TRBV29-1|TRBJ2-7
CSVVTGVYEQYF
TGCAGCGTCGTGACAGGGGTCTACGAGCAGTACTTC
>-|-|TRBV12-3/TRBV12-4|TRBJ1-2
CASSFGRGYGYTF
TGTGCCAGCAGTTTCGGTCGTGGCTATGGCTACACCTTC
>-|-|TRBV6-5|TRBJ2-3
CASSYQSDAGGHTQYF
TGTGCCAGCAGTTACCAGTCCGACGCCGGGGGTCATACGCAGTATTTT
>few|TRBD2|TRBV12-3/TRBV12-4|TRBJ2-1
CASSSGTSVWSEQFF
TGTGCCAGCAGTTCAGGGACTAGCGTTTGGTCTGAGCAGTTCTTC
>-|TRBD1|TRBV20-1|TRBJ2-3
CSVDRDGADTQYF
TGCAGTGTGGACAGGGATGGGGCAGATACGCAGTATTTT
>-|TRBD1|TRBV6-1|TRBJ2-3
CASRAGGRGDTQYF
TGTGCCAGCAGGGCAGGGGGCAGGGGAGATACGCAGTATTTT
>-|-|TRBV28|TRBJ1-4
CAAMDSASEKLFF
TGTGCCGCGATGGACAGCGCTAGCGAAAAACTGTTTTTT
>-|TRBD2|TRBV2|TRBJ2-3
CASRELAKTQYF
TGTGCCAGCAGGGAACTAGCGAAGACGCAGTATTTT
>-|-|TRBV3-1|TRBJ2-7
CASSHHTNRDFYEQYF
TGTGCCAGCAGCCATCACACAAACCGGGACTTCTACGAGCAGTACTTC
>many|TRBD1|TRBV5-1|TRBJ1-1
CASSQTGALNTEAFF
TGCGCCAGCAGCCAGACAGGGGCGCTAAACACTGAAGCTTTCTTT
>few|TRBD2|TRBV11-2|TRBJ2-3
CASRFREARGDTQYF
TGTGCCAGCAGATTTCGGGAGGCCCGGGGAGATACGCAGTATTTT
>-|TRBD2|TRBV12-3/TRBV12-4|TRBJ2-3
CASCPGGLNTDTQYF
TGTGCCAGCTGCCCTGGGGGACTAAACACAGATACGCAGTATTTT
>many|TRBD2|TRBV10-2|TRBJ2-2
CASSEGTSGRTGELFF
TGCGCCAGCAGTGAAGGGACTAGCGGGAGGACCGGGGAGCTGTTTTTT
>-|TRBD2|TRBV10-3|TRBJ2-3
CAITGTSGSAAGTDTQYF
TGTGCCATCACTGGGACTAGCGGGAGCGCCGCGGGCACAGATACGCAGTATTTT
>-|TRBD1|TRBV29-1|TRBJ1-1
CSVTRQGKSTEAFF
TGCAGCGTTACCCGACAGGGGAAGAGCACTGAAGCTTTCTTT